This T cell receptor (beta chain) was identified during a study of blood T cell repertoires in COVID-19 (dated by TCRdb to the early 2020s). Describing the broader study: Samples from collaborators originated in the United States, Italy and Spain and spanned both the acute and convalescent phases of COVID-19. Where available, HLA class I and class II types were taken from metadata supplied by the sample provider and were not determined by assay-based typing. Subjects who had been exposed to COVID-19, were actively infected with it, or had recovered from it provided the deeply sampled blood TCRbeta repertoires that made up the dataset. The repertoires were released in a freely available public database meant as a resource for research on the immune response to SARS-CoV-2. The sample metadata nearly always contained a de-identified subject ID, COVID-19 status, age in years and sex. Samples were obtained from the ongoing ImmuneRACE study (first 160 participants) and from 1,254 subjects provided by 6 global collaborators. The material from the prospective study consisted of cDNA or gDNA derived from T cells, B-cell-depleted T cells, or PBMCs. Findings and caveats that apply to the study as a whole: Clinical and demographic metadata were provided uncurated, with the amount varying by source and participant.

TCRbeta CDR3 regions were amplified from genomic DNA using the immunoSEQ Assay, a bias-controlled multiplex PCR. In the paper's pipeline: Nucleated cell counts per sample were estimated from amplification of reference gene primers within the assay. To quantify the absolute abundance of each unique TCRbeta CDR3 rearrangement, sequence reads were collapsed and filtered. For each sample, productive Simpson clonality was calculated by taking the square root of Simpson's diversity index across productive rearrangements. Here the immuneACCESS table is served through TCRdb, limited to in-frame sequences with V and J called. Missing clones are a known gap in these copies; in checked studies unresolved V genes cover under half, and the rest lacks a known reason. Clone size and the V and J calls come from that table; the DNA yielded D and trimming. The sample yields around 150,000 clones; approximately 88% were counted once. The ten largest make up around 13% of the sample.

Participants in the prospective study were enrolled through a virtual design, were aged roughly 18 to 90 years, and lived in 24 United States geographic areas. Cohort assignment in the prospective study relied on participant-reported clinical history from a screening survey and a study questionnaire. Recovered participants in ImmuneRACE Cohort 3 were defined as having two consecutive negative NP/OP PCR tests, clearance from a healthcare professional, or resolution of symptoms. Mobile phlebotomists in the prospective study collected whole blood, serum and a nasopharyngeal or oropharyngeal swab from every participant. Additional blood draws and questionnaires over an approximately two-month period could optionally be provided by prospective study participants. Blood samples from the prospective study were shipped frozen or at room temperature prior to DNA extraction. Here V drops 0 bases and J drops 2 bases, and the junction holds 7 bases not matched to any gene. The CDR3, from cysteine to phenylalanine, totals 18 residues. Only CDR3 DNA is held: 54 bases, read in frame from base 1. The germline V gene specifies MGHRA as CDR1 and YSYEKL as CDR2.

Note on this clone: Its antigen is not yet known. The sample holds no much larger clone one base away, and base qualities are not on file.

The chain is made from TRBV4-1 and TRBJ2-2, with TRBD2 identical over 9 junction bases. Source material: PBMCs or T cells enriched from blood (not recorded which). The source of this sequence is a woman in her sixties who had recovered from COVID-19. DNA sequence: TGCGCCAGCAGCCAAGAAGGTCCTAGCGGGGCCAACACCGGGGAGCTGTTTTTT. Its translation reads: CASSQEGPSGANTGELFF.